A selection of T cell receptor beta chains follows, all from one sample in a study of blood T cell repertoires in COVID-19. Assay used: immunoSEQ multiplex PCR; TCRdb lists only in-frame clones, some missing. This sample yields roughly 120,000 clones, of which over 70% are seen a single time; roughly 0.89% belongs to the top ten. Sequenced input: peripheral blood. These receptors came from an older woman with acute or convalescent COVID-19. Each CDR3 is given without its conserved first and last residue.

>TRBV19
ASSPQGSGELF
>TRBV19
ASRTGFNQPQH
>TRBV28
ASRTNRNRGNQPQH
>TRBV5-6
ASSFRGSETQY
>TRBV27
ASSLNRGYNSPLH
>TRBV29-1
SVGGRGLDEQY
>TRBV4-2
ASSRTVDTEAF
>TRBV25-1
ASQVGGGIPQETQY
>TRBV5-4
ASSTSGGNTEAF
>TRBV5-1
ASSLGLQETQY
>TRBV3-1/TRBV3-2
ASSPLSGMGYEQY
>TRBV7-3
ASSLTGGQNYGYT
>TRBV10-3
AISGVLQVSGNTIY
>TRBV2
ASSGQGLGYGYT
>TRBV19
ASSPDSSTDTQY
>TRBV11-2
ASSPPGLAGGPPF
>TRBV7-8
ASSHGTGINPSTYEQY
>TRBV7-9
ASGLAGVGEQY
>TRBV19
ASSIGLLQETQY